The entry below describes one T cell receptor (beta chain). Its antigen is undetermined. Other DNA sequences from this sample encode an identical CDR3 as well. These data originate in a study of CD8+ T cells in alopecia areata. It was cDNA, reverse transcribed from extracted RNA, that served as the sequencing template. The repertoire was sequenced with immunoSEQ multiplex PCR; TCRdb's copy has only in-frame clones and lacks some. The sample has roughly 190,000 clones; more than 55% are singletons. Study-wide points: Researchers report lesional scalp, most notably alopecia totalis/universalis, outstripped normal scalp in clonality.

Stated treatment: oral pan-JAK inhibitor, 5-10 mg twice daily. Obtained from alopecia areata patients were lesional scalp punch biopsies along with peripheral blood. PBMCs yielded sorted CD4+ and CD8+ T cells. There are 12 residues in the CDR3. The germline CDR1 and CDR2 sequences are SQVTM and ANQGSEA. V shed 4 bases and J shed 5 bases, with 11 bases lying between them. The chain joins TRBV29-1 to TRBJ2-5; perhaps TRBD1 as D (6 bases). The sequences come from CD4+ T cells sorted from blood, collected at week 4, from a patient treated with tofacitinib. This TCR was recovered from a human donor with alopecia areata. CDR3 region: CSVVQGRETQYF. For the CDR3, the DNA is TGCAGCGTTGTACAGGGTCGGGAGACCCAGTACTTC.